A single sample is the source of the 21 T cell receptor beta chains below, sequenced in a study of cytomegalovirus exposure and HLA in healthy donors. The PCR used 60 Vbeta and 13 Jbeta primers. Generated by immunoSEQ multiplex PCR, the TCRdb table keeps only in-frame clones and is missing some. This table lists some 110,000 clones. Material for sequencing was PBMCs. The receptors shown here come from a man aged 40-50 years in good health and CMV-seropositive.

The gene calls are TRBV28 and TRBJ2-1; 12 nucleotides line up with TRBD2. The CDR3 spans 14 residues. The V gene's germline CDR1 is MDHEN and CDR2 SYDVKM. Germline trimming cut 3 bases from V and 8 bases from J; bases unmatched to any gene: 2. CDR3 loop: CASSFSSGRDEQFF. The CDR3 DNA is TGTGCCAGCAGTTTCTCTAGCGGGAGGGATGAGCAGTTCTTC.

This sequence joins TRBV5-6 and TRBJ1-2, with TRBD1 as a possible D gene (5 bases). The V end was cut by 6 bases, the J end by 5 bases, with 14 bases between. CDR1 is SGHDT, CDR2 YYEEEE, per germline. The CDR3 spans 13 residues. The CDR3 DNA is TGTGCCAGCATCGATCTAAAGGGGTATGGCTACACCTTC. It codes for CASIDLKGYGYTF.

The chain carries TRBV11-2 and TRBJ1-3; 8 nucleotides agree with TRBD1. CDR3 length: 15 residues. J lost 2 bases, V lost 4 bases, and 4 bases had no gene match. The germline CDR1 and CDR2 sequences are SGHAT and FQNNGV. In DNA form, the CDR3 reads TGTGCCAGCAGCTCGGGACAGGTCCCTGGAAACACCATATATTTT. Encoded protein: CASSSGQVPGNTIYF.

The chain employs TRBV11-3 and TRBJ2-1, with a tentative D call TRBD2 (7 bases). Trimming stripped 5 bases from V and 1 base from J, with 15 bases between. CDR3 length: 16 amino acids. Germline CDR1 SGHNT, CDR2 YENEEA. CDR3 in amino acids: CASSPRGGPSYNEQFF. The CDR3 coding sequence is TGTGCCAGCAGCCCCAGGGGAGGGCCGTCCTACAATGAGCAGTTCTTC.

The chain uses TRBV7-7 and TRBJ2-5; D may be TRBD1 (6 bases). The CDR3 covers 15 residues. CDR1 and CDR2 from the germline V gene are SSHAT and FNYEAQ (reference sequence). Trimming pared 4 bases from V and 5 bases from J, leaving 17 bases between. The CDR3 bases are TGTGCCAGCAGCTCGCTAGCCGGGACATGGGAGACCCAGTACTTC. It yields the protein CASSSLAGTWETQYF. Full variable domain (remainder filled in from reference TRBV7-7 and TRBJ2-5): GAGVSQSPRYKVTKRGQDVTLRCDPISSHATLYWYQQALGQGPEFLTYFNYEAQPDKSGLPSDRFSAERPEGSISTLTIQRTEQRDSAMYRCASSSLAGTWETQYFGPGTRLLVL.

The chain carries TRBV28 and TRBJ2-7; 8 bases are shared with TRBD1. This CDR3 comprises 16 residues. Germline V gives CDR1 MDHEN, CDR2 SYDVKM. J lost 7 bases, V lost 3 bases, and 14 bases had no gene match. Here the CDR3 reads CASSFPPGQGLGEQYF. CDR3 DNA sequence: TGTGCCAGCAGTTTTCCTCCAGGACAGGGTCTGGGGGAGCAGTACTTC.

The chain couples TRBV7-2 to TRBJ2-1, with TRBD1 matching 7 bases. The junction had 4 bases not matched to a gene; V was cut back by 5 bases and J by 9 bases. This CDR3 has 12 residues. The germline gives CDR1 SGHTA, CDR2 FQGNSA. In nucleotides, the CDR3 is TGTGCCAGCAGCACCACAGGGGTTGAGCAGTTCTTC. It translates to CASSTTGVEQFF.

The chain uses TRBV5-6 and TRBJ2-1, with 8 bases aligning to TRBD2. The CDR3 extends over 15 amino acids. In germline, CDR1 is SGHDT, CDR2 YYEEEE. The V gene end was trimmed by 3 bases and the J gene end by 10 bases; junction bases not matched to a gene: 12. Here the CDR3 DNA reads TGTGCCAGCAGCTATCCCACCGGGACTAGTGGCGAGCAGTTCTTC. Protein: CASSYPTGTSGEQFF.

The chain has TRBV2 and TRBJ2-7; the match to TRBD1 covers 8 bases. Germline CDR1 is SNHLY and CDR2 is FYNNEI. J gave up 5 bases and V 7 bases, and 7 bases lay outside the gene matches. The CDR3 length is 13 residues. The CDR3 region is CASNVGRGHEQYF. The CDR3 nucleotides are TGTGCCAGCAACGTCGGCAGGGGGCACGAGCAGTACTTC.

The chain links TRBV7-8 to TRBJ1-4, with a weak D call TRBD1 (5 bases). V lost 5 bases and J 12 bases, leaving 16 bases between the germline ends. The length of the CDR3 is 13 residues. CDR1 SGHVS and CDR2 FQNEAQ come from the germline V gene. For the CDR3, the DNA is TGTGCCAGCAGCGCATGCCAGGGAGGGGAACTGTTTTTT. Its translation is CASSACQGGELFF.

As for this clone: The sample contains more than one DNA sequence encoding this CDR3. This chain uses TRBV15 with TRBJ2-2, with a possible D match to TRBD2 (5 bases). The CDR3 runs to 14 residues. From germline, CDR1 is LNHNV and CDR2 YYDKDF (reference sequence). V was cut by 0 bases and J by 4 bases, with 6 bases left in between. CDR3 loop: CATSRDRGTGELFF. In nucleotides, the CDR3 is TGTGCCACCAGCAGAGATCGGGGCACCGGGGAGCTGTTTTTT.

The V call is TRBV5-1, the J call TRBJ1-2; D not certain. There are 13 residues in the CDR3. The germline gives CDR1 SGHRS, CDR2 YFSETQ. V was cut by 2 bases and J by 2 bases, with 7 bases left in between. The CDR3 loop is CASSFDGNYGYTF. DNA of the CDR3: TGCGCCAGCAGCTTCGACGGGAACTATGGCTACACCTTC.

This sequence joins TRBV10-3 and TRBJ2-1, with D possibly being TRBD2 (5 bases). From germline, CDR1 is ENHRY and CDR2 SYGVKD. The CDR3 is 15 residues long. Trimming removed 2 bases at V and 6 bases at J, with 14 bases between. The CDR3, as DNA: TGTGCCATCAGTGAGGATCTTAGCGCGATCAATGAGCAGTTCTTC. Translation gives CAISEDLSAINEQFF.

V and J are TRBV7-2 and TRBJ1-5; D is unclear. Per the germline V gene, CDR1 is SGHTA and CDR2 is FQGNSA. Trimming cost V 5 bases and J 6 bases, with 14 bases left between them. The CDR3 loop spans 14 amino acids. CDR3 nucleotides: TGTGCCAGCAGCCTAGGGAGGGAGGGTCAGCCCCAGCATTTT. Translation gives CASSLGREGQPQHF.

This chain connects TRBV28 to TRBJ1-1, with 9 bases matching TRBD1. Germline-derived CDR1 and CDR2 are MDHEN and SYDVKM. The V gene end was trimmed by 8 bases and the J gene end by 6 bases; junction bases not matched to a gene: 16. The CDR3 covers 16 residues. The CDR3 DNA is TGTGCCAGCCGGACTGGCGCAGGGACAGGGCCGCCTGAAGCTTTCTTT. It yields the protein CASRTGAGTGPPEAFF.

The chain carries TRBV7-9 and TRBJ2-1; TRBD2 is a possible D gene (5 bases). The CDR3 runs 16 residues. The V and J ends lost 3 bases and 5 bases respectively, with 17 bases between them. Germline values: CDR1 SEHNR, CDR2 FQNEAQ (reference sequence). CDR3 in amino acids: CASSFFTSTVHNEQFF. Here the CDR3 DNA reads TGTGCCAGCAGCTTCTTTACTAGTACCGTCCACAATGAGCAGTTCTTC.

This sequence joins TRBV28 and TRBJ1-2; 8 nucleotides match TRBD1. CDR1 and CDR2 (germline): MDHEN, SYDVKM. Trimming at V came to 2 bases and at J to 5 bases, leaving 1 base not matched to a gene. The CDR3 consists of 13 residues. The CDR3 loop reads CASSLNRGYGYTF. CDR3 nucleotides: TGTGCCAGCAGTTTAAACAGGGGGTATGGCTACACCTTC.

V gene TRBV27 combines with J gene TRBJ2-7; 7 bases map to TRBD2. The CDR3 is 16 residues long. Germline trimming cut 2 bases from V and 6 bases from J; bases unmatched to any gene: 13. Germline V gene lookup returns CDR1 MNHEY and CDR2 SMNVEV (reference sequence). CDR3 DNA sequence: TGTGCCAGCAGTTTAATTCAAGCGGGACGTGTCTCCGAGCAGTACTTC. Its translation is CASSLIQAGRVSEQYF.

This chain links TRBV7-2 with TRBJ2-2; tentatively, D is TRBD1 (5 bases). Germline CDR1 and CDR2: SGHTA and FQGNSA. The CDR3 runs 14 residues. Trimming took off 6 bases at V and 5 bases at J, with 13 bases between the two ends. The CDR3 DNA reads as TGTGCCAGCAGTCCCCAGGGAAATACCGGGGAGCTGTTTTTT. Amino acid sequence: CASSPQGNTGELFF.

The genes are TRBV5-6 and TRBJ2-7; no definite D call. The CDR3 has 15 residues. In germline, CDR1 is SGHDT, CDR2 YYEEEE. The germline V and J ends were trimmed by 1 base and 4 bases, with 15 bases remaining between them. This CDR3 is CASSLSASLVYEQYF. The CDR3 DNA sequence: TGTGCCAGCAGCTTGTCTGCTAGTTTAGTGTACGAGCAGTACTTC.

The chain carries TRBV7-9 and TRBJ2-1; a possible D gene is TRBD2 (6 bases). The V end lost 6 bases, the J end lost 9 bases, and 24 bases lay between the germline ends. This CDR3 is built from 16 residues. Germline V lookup: CDR1 SEHNR, CDR2 FQNEAQ (reference sequence). Here the CDR3 DNA reads TGTGCCAGCAGGCGCTCCCGGGACTCGTACCATGGTGAGCAGTTCTTC. Protein: CASRRSRDSYHGEQFF.